This entry lists 32 T cell receptor beta chains sequenced from one sample in a study of shared clonotypes between healthy human individuals. Sequencing used immunoSEQ multiplex PCR; TCRdb keeps in-frame clones, though not all of them. Of approximately 640,000 clones listed, about 90% are singletons. The sequenced material came from memory CD8+ T cells from PBMCs. Subset meaning: CD45RO+ cells pooled with CCR7-negative TemRA cells. These receptors came from a man aged 18-30 years in good health. Some clones in this sample may be carry-over from other donors' samples.

The genes are TRBV27 and TRBJ2-1; D may be TRBD1 (6 bases). V lost 2 bases and J lost 8, with 10 bases in between. Germline V gives CDR1 MNHEY, CDR2 SMNVEV (reference sequence). CDR3 length: 13 amino acids. The CDR3 nucleotides read TGTGCCAGCAGTTTACACAGGGCATATGAGCAGTTCTTC. Protein: CASSLHRAYEQFF.

The gene calls are TRBV10-1 and TRBJ1-5, with D uncertain. The CDR3 consists of 14 residues. Trimming took off 6 bases at V and 0 bases at J, with 9 bases between the two ends. Germline CDR1 and CDR2: WNHNN and SYGVQD (reference sequence). The CDR3 coding sequence is TGCGCCAGCAGCCGGACGGATAGCAATCAGCCCCAGCATTTT. Translation gives CASSRTDSNQPQHF.

The chain couples TRBV19 to TRBJ2-1; D is ambiguous. Germline CDR1 is LNHDA and CDR2 is SQIVND (reference sequence). The CDR3 runs to 13 residues. The CDR3 sequence: CTTSDSSYNEQFF. The CDR3 DNA follows: TGTACTACTTCGGATAGCTCCTACAATGAGCAGTTCTTC.

V gene TRBV27 combines with J gene TRBJ2-3; 8 nucleotides agree with TRBD1. The germline gives CDR1 MNHEY, CDR2 SMNVEV (reference sequence). V dropped 5 bases and J dropped 2; count of bases not matched to a gene: 6. The CDR3 runs to 15 residues. The CDR3 spells CASSPQGVDTDTQYF. In DNA form, the CDR3 reads TGTGCCAGCAGTCCACAGGGGGTTGACACAGATACGCAGTATTTT.

As to this clone: Other DNA variants within this sample encode the same CDR3. The gene calls are TRBV4-1 and TRBJ1-5; weak D call: TRBD1 (5 bases). Trimming removed 0 bases from V and 6 bases from J, with 9 bases in between. This CDR3 has 14 amino acids. CDR1 and CDR2 (germline): MGHRA, YSYEKL. The chain's CDR3 is CASSQDRGGQPQHF. In DNA form, the CDR3 reads TGCGCCAGCAGCCAAGACCGCGGGGGTCAGCCCCAGCATTTT.

The chain recombines TRBV4-1 with TRBJ2-7, with 8 positions matching TRBD1. Germline loops: CDR1 MGHRA, CDR2 YSYEKL. The CDR3 totals 15 residues. J gave up 6 bases and V 3 bases, and 10 bases lay outside the gene matches. In DNA, the CDR3 is TGCGCCAGCAGCCAGCTAGAGACAGGGGAGGCCGAGCAGTACTTC. It specifies CASSQLETGEAEQYF.

The genes are TRBV6-1 and TRBJ2-7, with D perhaps matching TRBD1 or TRBD2 (5 bases each). V shed 5 bases and J shed 6 bases, with 11 bases lying between them. CDR1 and CDR2 (germline): MNHNS, SASEGT. The CDR3 spans 12 residues. The CDR3 spells CASSTGTFEQYF. CDR3 in DNA: TGTGCCAGCAGTACCGGGACCTTCGAGCAGTACTTC.

The chain is built from TRBV9 and TRBJ2-7; D unresolved. Trimming pared 0 bases from V and 0 bases from J, leaving 10 bases between. Germline CDR1 and CDR2: SGDLS and YYNGEE. The CDR3 consists of 15 residues. The CDR3 reads CASSVDLTDSYEQYF. As DNA, the CDR3 is TGTGCCAGCAGCGTAGACCTAACCGACTCCTACGAGCAGTACTTC.

The chain recombines TRBV4-2 with TRBJ1-1; a possible D gene is TRBD1 (5 bases). The CDR3 extends over 16 amino acids. Germline CDR1 reads LGHNA; CDR2 reads YNFKEQ. Trimming left V 2 bases short and J 0 bases short, with 13 bases between. The CDR3 sequence is CASSQHPTALNTEAFF. In DNA, the CDR3 is TGTGCCAGCAGCCAACACCCGACAGCCTTGAACACTGAAGCTTTCTTT.

This chain links TRBV9 with TRBJ1-1; D not resolved. The germline V gene encodes CDR1 SGDLS and CDR2 YYNGEE. The CDR3 covers 15 residues. Trimming took 2 bases from V and 8 from J, leaving 19 bases between them. CDR3 bases: TGTGCCAGCAGCGTCTCGGCAATTCCCCCACCCGAAGCTTTCTTT. Protein sequence: CASSVSAIPPPEAFF.

This clone was picked up one time. The chain is built from TRBV29-1 and TRBJ2-2; TRBD1 matches at 8 bases. V lost 6 bases, J lost 5 bases, and 11 bases stayed unmatched. The CDR3 is 15 amino acids. The germline V gene encodes CDR1 SQVTM and CDR2 ANQGSEA. As DNA, the CDR3 is TGCAGCGTACCCGGGACAGGCACCGGGACCGGGGAGCTGTTTTTT. Its translation: CSVPGTGTGTGELFF.

This clone was observed a single time. V usage is TRBV7-3 and J usage is TRBJ2-2, with D possibly matching TRBD2 (6 bases). Trimming cost V 5 bases and J 0 bases, with 16 bases left between them. From germline, CDR1 is SGHTA and CDR2 FQGTGA. The CDR3 sequence is 17 residues long. DNA of the CDR3: TGTGCCAGCAGCCCCACAGGTGGAGGGCCGAACACCGGGGAGCTGTTTTTT. Amino acids: CASSPTGGGPNTGELFF.

The chain employs TRBV6-1 and TRBJ2-7, with a weak D call TRBD2 (7 bases). The CDR3 contains 14 residues. Per germline, CDR1 MNHNS and CDR2 SASEGT. The V gene lost 4 bases and the J gene lost 2 bases, with 12 bases spanning the gap. The CDR3, as DNA: TGTGCCAGCAGTGGTCGGGGGGCCACCTACGAGCAGTACTTC. Protein: CASSGRGATYEQYF.

This chain links TRBV28 with TRBJ1-1; D is unclear. Trimming removed 3 bases at V and 3 bases at J, with 8 bases between. This CDR3 has 13 amino acids. CDR1 and CDR2 (germline): MDHEN, SYDVKM. CDR3 DNA sequence: TGTGCCAGCAGTTTTCTTAGTTACACTGAAGCTTTCTTT. It specifies CASSFLSYTEAFF. Complete variable domain (other parts from reference TRBV28 and TRBJ1-1): DVKVTQSSRYLVKRTGEKVFLECVQDMDHENMFWYRQDPGLGLRLIYFSYDVKMKEKGDIPEGYSVSREKKERFSLILESASTNQTSMYLCASSFLSYTEAFFGQGTRLTVV.

The chain combines TRBV5-1 with TRBJ2-7, with TRBD2 as a possible D gene (6 bases). This CDR3 is built from 14 residues. The V end was cut by 2 bases, the J end by 2 bases, with 11 bases between. Germline V gene lookup returns CDR1 SGHRS and CDR2 YFSETQ. The CDR3 reads CASSFGGRTYEQYF. The CDR3 DNA is TGCGCCAGCAGCTTCGGGGGAAGAACCTACGAGCAGTACTTC.

The V and J genes are TRBV28 and TRBJ2-7, with D possibly TRBD1 on 5 matching bases. Germline assignment: CDR1 MDHEN and CDR2 SYDVKM. The CDR3 sequence is 12 residues long. V was pared by 8 bases and J by 1 base, with 9 bases between. The CDR3 nucleotides read TGTGCCAGCTCCGACAGATCCTACGAGCAGTACTTC. Amino acids: CASSDRSYEQYF.

CDR3 sequence: CASSLGGGLSYEQYF. In DNA, the CDR3 is TGTGCCAGCAGTCTCGGGGGGGGCCTTTCCTACGAGCAGTACTTC. The chain recombines TRBV9 with TRBJ2-7, with 8 bases that match TRBD2. Per the germline V gene, CDR1 is SGDLS and CDR2 is YYNGEE. The junction had 8 bases not matched to a gene; V was cut back by 5 bases and J by 1 base. This CDR3 has 15 amino acids.

J is TRBJ2-7 and V is TRBV4-3, with D possibly being TRBD2 (6 bases). V lost 0 bases to trimming and J lost 0 bases, with 18 bases between them. Germline values: CDR1 LGHNA, CDR2 YSLEER. The CDR3 extends over 18 amino acids. For the CDR3, the DNA is TGCGCCAGCAGCCAAGAATATCCCGGGAGTGAATTCTCCTACGAGCAGTACTTC. Its protein is CASSQEYPGSEFSYEQYF.

CDR3 nucleotide sequence: TGTGCCAGCAGTGAATTTCGGGCAATCAATCAGCCCCAGCATTTT. Protein product: CASSEFRAINQPQHF. This chain connects TRBV6-1 to TRBJ1-5; D is unclear. V lost 2 bases and J lost 3, with 11 bases in between. There are 15 residues in the CDR3. Germline CDR1 and CDR2: MNHNS and SASEGT.

This chain uses TRBV6-5 with TRBJ2-7, with TRBD2 identical over 9 bases. The germline V gene encodes CDR1 MNHEY and CDR2 SVGAGI. V gave up 0 bases and J gave up 2 bases; unmatched junction bases: 2. The CDR3 totals 15 residues. In DNA form, the CDR3 reads TGTGCCAGCAGTTACTCAGCGGGAGGCCCCTACGAGCAGTACTTC. Amino acids: CASSYSAGGPYEQYF.

The chain links TRBV6-5 to TRBJ2-7; D could derive from TRBD1 or TRBD2 (5 bases each). This CDR3 comprises 13 residues. Germline V CDR1 and CDR2: MNHEY, SVGAGI. Trimming shortened V by 0 bases and J by 6 bases, and 9 bases separated the two germline ends. The DNA of the CDR3 is TGTGCCAGCAGTTACTCATCCGGGGCCGAGCAGTACTTC. Encoded protein: CASSYSSGAEQYF.

V usage is TRBV27 and J usage is TRBJ1-3; D ambiguous. Germline CDR1 reads MNHEY; CDR2 reads SMNVEV (reference sequence). Trimming removed 5 bases from V and 0 bases from J, with 11 bases in between. The CDR3 loop spans 15 amino acids. DNA of the CDR3: TGTGCCAGCAGTCCCACTCCCCCCTCTGGAAACACCATATATTTT. Protein: CASSPTPPSGNTIYF.

The V gene is TRBV11-2, the J gene TRBJ1-6; D ambiguous. CDR1 SGHAT and CDR2 FQNNGV come from the germline V gene. CDR3 length: 15 amino acids. V dropped 3 bases and J dropped 8 bases, with 14 bases sitting between them. CDR3 sequence reads: CASSFGEVVYSPLHF. Written as DNA, the CDR3 is TGTGCCAGCAGCTTCGGGGAAGTTGTCTATTCACCCCTCCACTTT.

This chain connects TRBV15 to TRBJ2-1; TRBD1 matches 8 bases. Germline-derived CDR1 and CDR2 are LNHNV and YYDKDF (reference sequence). Trimming removed 1 base from V and 6 bases from J; junction bases left unmatched: 5. The length of the CDR3 is 15 residues. CDR3 sequence reads: CATSRGQGLFNEQFF. DNA for the CDR3: TGTGCCACCAGCAGAGGACAGGGGTTGTTCAATGAGCAGTTCTTC.

The J gene is TRBJ2-7, the V gene TRBV19, with D perhaps TRBD1 (5 bases). CDR3 length: 15 amino acids. V was clipped by 6 bases and J by 2 bases, with 17 bases between them. Germline assignment: CDR1 LNHDA and CDR2 SQIVND (reference sequence). The CDR3 loop is CASRTWGFSTYEQYF. The CDR3 coding sequence is TGTGCCAGTAGGACTTGGGGCTTCTCTACCTACGAGCAGTACTTC.

Of note for this clone: Other DNA sequences in the same sample also yield this CDR3. The chain recombines TRBV4-1 with TRBJ2-1; D is perhaps TRBD2 (6 bases). The V gene lost 1 base and the J gene lost 4 bases, with 11 bases spanning the gap. This CDR3 is 15 amino acids long. Germline V lookup: CDR1 MGHRA, CDR2 YSYEKL. The CDR3 region has the DNA TGCGCCAGCAGCCAAGTCCGTGGGGGGTACAATGAGCAGTTCTTC. Translating gives CASSQVRGGYNEQFF.

The CDR3 sequence: CASSLLVGLDTDTQYF. CDR3 DNA sequence: TGTGCCAGCAGCCTCCTAGTGGGCCTGGACACAGATACGCAGTATTTT. The gene calls are TRBV13 and TRBJ2-3, with D unresolved. The V end was cut by 5 bases, the J end by 2 bases, with 17 bases between. Germline V gene sequence: CDR1 PRHDT, CDR2 FYEKMQ (reference sequence). There are 16 residues in the CDR3.

This clone was observed once. This rearrangement joins TRBV15 to TRBJ2-5, with D uncertain. The germline V gene has CDR1 LNHNV and CDR2 YYDKDF (reference sequence). This CDR3 is built from 15 residues. Trimming cost V 1 base and J 2 bases, with 11 bases left between them. The CDR3 spells CATSRGRANQETQYF. CDR3 in DNA: TGTGCCACCAGCAGAGGCCGGGCAAATCAAGAGACCCAGTACTTC.

V is TRBV27 and J is TRBJ2-5; D might be TRBD1 (5 bases). The J call may be mistaken, given a closer DNA end match to TRBJ2-7. The length of the CDR3 is 13 residues. In germline, CDR1 is MNHEY, CDR2 SMNVEV (reference sequence). CDR3 loop: CASSLDSTYEQYF. Here the CDR3 DNA reads TGTGCCAGCAGCCTCGACAGTACCTACGAGCAGTACTTC.

The gene calls are TRBV28 and TRBJ1-1; perhaps TRBD1 as D (5 bases). The length of the CDR3 is 21 residues. Between the trimmed V and J ends, which lost 4 bases and 8 bases, there was a span of 38 bases. Germline CDR1 MDHEN, CDR2 SYDVKM. The CDR3 bases are TGTGCCAGCAGTTCCATCCGGGACCGGGGATTCAAACAGGTCAAAGAAGGGGAAGCTTTCTTT. Translation gives CASSSIRDRGFKQVKEGEAFF.

The rearrangement uses TRBV5-1 and TRBJ2-7; D not resolved. The V end was cut by 0 bases, the J end by 4 bases, with 8 bases between. Per germline, CDR1 SGHRS and CDR2 YFSETQ. This CDR3 is 13 amino acids long. The chain's CDR3 is CASSLDVRYEQYF. The CDR3 DNA reads as TGCGCCAGCAGCTTGGATGTTCGTTACGAGCAGTACTTC.

This sequence joins TRBV12-5 and TRBJ2-1; a possible D gene is TRBD2 (5 bases). The CDR3 is made up of 13 amino acids. Germline CDR1 is LGHNT and CDR2 is FRNRAP. With 7 bases removed from V and 9 bases from J, the gap between germline ends came to 16 bases. The chain's CDR3 is CASAPAGGLEQFF. The DNA of the CDR3 is TGTGCTAGTGCCCCCGCCGGTGGACTTGAGCAGTTCTTC.